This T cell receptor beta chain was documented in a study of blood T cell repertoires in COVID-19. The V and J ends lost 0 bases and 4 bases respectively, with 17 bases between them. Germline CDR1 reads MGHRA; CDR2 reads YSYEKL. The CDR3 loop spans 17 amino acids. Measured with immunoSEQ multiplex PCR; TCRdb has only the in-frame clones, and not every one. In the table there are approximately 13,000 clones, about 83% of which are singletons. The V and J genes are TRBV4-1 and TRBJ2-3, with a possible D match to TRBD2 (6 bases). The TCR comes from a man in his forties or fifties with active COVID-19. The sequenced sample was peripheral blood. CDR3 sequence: CASSQEGGGFSSDTQYF. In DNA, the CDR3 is TGCGCCAGCAGCCAAGAAGGCGGAGGGTTTAGCTCAGATACGCAGTATTTT.